The present TCR beta chain was sequenced within a study of identical twins. This clonotype has more than one count but fewer than ten. What it binds is not known. The cDNA had a unique molecular identifier and a template-switch universal primer site. TCRdb used MiXCR to reprocess the 5' RACE reads, holding one entry per CDR3 protein. Here the sample spans 450,000 to 600,000 distinct CDR3 sequences, about a fifth being singletons. CDR3 length equals 14 residues. Trimming left V 1 base short and J 7 bases short, with 8 bases between. Germline V gives CDR1 LNHNV, CDR2 YYDKDF (reference sequence). Broader study findings: Analyses of zero insertions could, in part, be confounded by invariant MAIT and iNKT cells. Out-of-frame beta chain sequences displayed weaker excess sharing between twins.

These data also featured in a second study, about yellow fever vaccine responses in identical twins.

The clonotype originates from a woman under 30 in good health. Sequencing was done on a sample of CD4+ T cells sorted from blood. The chain is built from TRBV15 and TRBJ1-6, with unresolved D. This CDR3 reads CATSRGTVNSPLHF. DNA for the CDR3: TGTGCCACCAGCAGAGGGACGGTAAATTCACCCCTCCACTTT. The variable domain in full, with the rest retrieved from reference TRBV15 and TRBJ1-6, is DAMVIQNPRYQVTQFGKPVTLSCSQTLNHNVMYWYQQKSSQAPKLLFHYYDKDFNNEADTPDNFQSRRPNTSFCFLDIRSPGLGDTAMYLCATSRGTVNSPLHFGNGTRLTVT.